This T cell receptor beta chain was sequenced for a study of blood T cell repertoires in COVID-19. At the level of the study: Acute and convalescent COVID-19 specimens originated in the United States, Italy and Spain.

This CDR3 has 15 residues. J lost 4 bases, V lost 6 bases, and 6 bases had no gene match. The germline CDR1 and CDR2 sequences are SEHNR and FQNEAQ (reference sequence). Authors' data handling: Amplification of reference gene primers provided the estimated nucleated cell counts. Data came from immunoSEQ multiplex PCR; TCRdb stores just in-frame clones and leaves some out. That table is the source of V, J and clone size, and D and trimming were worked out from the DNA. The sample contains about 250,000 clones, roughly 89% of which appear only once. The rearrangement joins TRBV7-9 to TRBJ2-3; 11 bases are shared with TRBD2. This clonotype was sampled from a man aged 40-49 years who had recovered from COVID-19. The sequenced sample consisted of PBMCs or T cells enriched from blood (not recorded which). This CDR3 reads CASRSSGRAADTQYF. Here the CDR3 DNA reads TGTGCCAGCAGAAGTAGCGGGAGGGCCGCAGATACGCAGTATTTT.